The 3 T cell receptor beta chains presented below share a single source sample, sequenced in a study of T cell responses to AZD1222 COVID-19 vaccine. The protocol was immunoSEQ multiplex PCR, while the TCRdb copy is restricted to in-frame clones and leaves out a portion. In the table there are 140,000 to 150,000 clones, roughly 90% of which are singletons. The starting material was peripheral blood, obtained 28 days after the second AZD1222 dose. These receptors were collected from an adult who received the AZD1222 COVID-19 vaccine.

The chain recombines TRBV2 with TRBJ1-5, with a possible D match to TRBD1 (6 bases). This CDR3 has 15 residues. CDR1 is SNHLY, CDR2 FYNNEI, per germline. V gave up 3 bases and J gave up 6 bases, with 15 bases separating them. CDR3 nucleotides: TGTGCCAGCAGTGATGACGAGGGAGGGGGTCAGCCCCAGCATTTT. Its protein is CASSDDEGGGQPQHF.

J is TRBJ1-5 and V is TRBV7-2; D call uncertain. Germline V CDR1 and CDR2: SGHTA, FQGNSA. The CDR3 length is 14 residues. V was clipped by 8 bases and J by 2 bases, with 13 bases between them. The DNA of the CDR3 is TGTGCCAGCGGCCTGGTAAGCGGCAATCAGCCCCAGCATTTT. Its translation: CASGLVSGNQPQHF.

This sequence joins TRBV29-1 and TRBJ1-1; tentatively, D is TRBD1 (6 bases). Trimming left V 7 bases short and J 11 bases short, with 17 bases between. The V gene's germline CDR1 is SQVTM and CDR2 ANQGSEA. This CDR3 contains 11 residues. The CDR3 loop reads CSASSEGGAFF. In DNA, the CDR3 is TGCAGCGCCAGTTCAGAGGGGGGGGCTTTCTTT.